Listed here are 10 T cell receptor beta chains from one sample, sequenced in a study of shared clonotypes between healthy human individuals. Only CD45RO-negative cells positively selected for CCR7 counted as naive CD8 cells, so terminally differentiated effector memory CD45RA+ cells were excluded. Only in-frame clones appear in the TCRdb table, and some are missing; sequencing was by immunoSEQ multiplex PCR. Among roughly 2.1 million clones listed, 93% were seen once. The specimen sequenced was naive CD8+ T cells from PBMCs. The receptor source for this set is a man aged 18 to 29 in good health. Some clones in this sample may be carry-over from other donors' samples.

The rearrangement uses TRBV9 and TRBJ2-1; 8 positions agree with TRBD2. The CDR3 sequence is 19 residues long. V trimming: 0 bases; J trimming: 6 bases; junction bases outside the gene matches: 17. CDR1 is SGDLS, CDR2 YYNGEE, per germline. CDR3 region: CASSVVGSGIARGINEQFF. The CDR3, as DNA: TGTGCCAGCAGCGTAGTGGGTAGCGGGATCGCCCGGGGGATCAATGAGCAGTTCTTC.

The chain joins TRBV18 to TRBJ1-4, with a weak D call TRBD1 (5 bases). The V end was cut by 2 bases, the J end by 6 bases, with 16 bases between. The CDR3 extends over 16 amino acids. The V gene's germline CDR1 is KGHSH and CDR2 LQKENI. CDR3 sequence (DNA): TGTGCCAGCTCACCAAAGAGGGGTTCTTCGGATGAAAAACTGTTTTTT. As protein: CASSPKRGSSDEKLFF.

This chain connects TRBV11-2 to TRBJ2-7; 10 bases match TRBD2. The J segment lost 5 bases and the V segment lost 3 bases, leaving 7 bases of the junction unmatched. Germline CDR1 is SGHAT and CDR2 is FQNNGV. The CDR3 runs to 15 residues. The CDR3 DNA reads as TGTGCCAGCAGCTTGAGCGGGGGGGGAGGTCACGAGCAGTACTTC. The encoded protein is CASSLSGGGGHEQYF.

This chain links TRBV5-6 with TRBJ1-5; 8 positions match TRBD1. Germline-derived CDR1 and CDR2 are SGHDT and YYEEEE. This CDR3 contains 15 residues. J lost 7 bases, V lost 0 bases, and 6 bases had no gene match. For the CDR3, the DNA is TGTGCCAGCAGCTTGGGACAGGGGTTGGGACAGCCCCAGCATTTT. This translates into CASSLGQGLGQPQHF.

The CDR3 spells CASGFSDRVAPASYGYTF. In DNA, the CDR3 is TGTGCTAGTGGTTTCTCAGACAGGGTAGCCCCGGCCTCCTATGGCTACACCTTC. The chain employs TRBV12-5 and TRBJ1-2; 7 bases line up with TRBD1. The CDR3 sequence is 18 residues long. Germline CDR1 reads LGHNT; CDR2 reads FRNRAP. V was pared by 3 bases and J by 4 bases, with 17 bases of the junction left unmatched.

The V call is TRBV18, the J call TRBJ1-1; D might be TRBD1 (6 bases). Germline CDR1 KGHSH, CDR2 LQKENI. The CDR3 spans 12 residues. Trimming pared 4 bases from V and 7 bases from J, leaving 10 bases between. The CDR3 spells CASSQGQIEAFF. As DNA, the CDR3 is TGTGCCAGCTCACAAGGACAGATTGAAGCTTTCTTT. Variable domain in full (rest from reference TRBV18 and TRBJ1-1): NAGVMQNPRHLVRRRGQEARLRCSPMKGHSHVYWYRQLPEEGLKFMVYLQKENIIDESGMPKERFSAEFPKEGPSILRIQQVVRGDSAAYFCASSQGQIEAFFGQGTRLTVV.

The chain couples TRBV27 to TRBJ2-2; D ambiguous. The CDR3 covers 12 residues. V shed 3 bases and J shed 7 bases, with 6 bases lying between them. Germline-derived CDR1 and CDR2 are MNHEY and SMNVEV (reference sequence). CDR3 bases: TGTGCCAGCAGTTTCAGAGGCGGGGAGCTGTTTTTT. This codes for CASSFRGGELFF.

Here the CDR3 DNA reads TGTGCCAGCAGTGAGGGACTAGCGGCCGAGTGGGAGCAGTACTTC. It specifies CASSEGLAAEWEQYF. This sequence joins TRBV6-1 and TRBJ2-7; 11 bases agree with TRBD2. Trimming at V came to 3 bases and at J to 7 bases, leaving 8 bases not matched to a gene. Per germline, CDR1 MNHNS and CDR2 SASEGT. CDR3 length equals 15 residues.

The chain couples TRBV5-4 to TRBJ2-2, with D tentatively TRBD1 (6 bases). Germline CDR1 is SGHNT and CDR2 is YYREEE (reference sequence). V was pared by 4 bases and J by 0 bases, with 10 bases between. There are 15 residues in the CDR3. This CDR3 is CASSSRGTNTGELFF. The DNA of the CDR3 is TGTGCCAGCAGCAGCAGGGGCACGAACACCGGGGAGCTGTTTTTT.

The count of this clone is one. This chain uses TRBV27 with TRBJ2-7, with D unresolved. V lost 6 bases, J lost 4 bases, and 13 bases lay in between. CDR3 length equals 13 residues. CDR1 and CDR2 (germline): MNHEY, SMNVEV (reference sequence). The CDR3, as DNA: TGTGCCAGCAGCCCAAACCGTAGGTACGAGCAGTACTTC. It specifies CASSPNRRYEQYF.